Listed below are T cell receptor beta chains from one sample, sequenced in a study of blood T cell repertoires in COVID-19. Assay: immunoSEQ multiplex PCR; the TCRdb copy retains only in-frame clones and omits some. The table includes roughly 240,000 clones, approximately 85% detected once. The sample taken for sequencing was peripheral blood. The receptors here all came from a woman in her 70s with acute or convalescent COVID-19. The CDR3 runs from the conserved cysteine through the conserved F or W. The D gene is left open where the match is weak. Rows give clone size only sometimes, using once, few, many, or a class for an expanded clone.

clone size	V gene	J gene	D gene	CDR3 protein	CDR3 DNA
.	TRBV2	TRBJ1-1	.	CATKWGPMMNTEAFF	TGTGCCACCAAATGGGGCCCGATGATGAACACTGAAGCTTTCTTT
.	TRBV5-1	TRBJ1-1	TRBD1	CASSLETGGSNTEAFF	TGCGCCAGCAGCTTGGAGACAGGGGGCTCGAACACTGAAGCTTTCTTT
once	TRBV19	TRBJ2-1	.	CASTESYRPNEQFF	TGTGCCAGTACGGAATCGTACAGGCCCAATGAGCAGTTCTTC
once	TRBV12-3/TRBV12-4	TRBJ1-1	.	CASSSSMDTEAFF	TGTGCCAGCAGTTCGAGTATGGACACTGAAGCTTTCTTT
.	TRBV6-6	TRBJ1-1	.	CASSRRELGTEAFF	TGTGCCAGCAGTCGGCGGGAGTTAGGCACTGAAGCTTTCTTT
.	TRBV2	TRBJ2-7	TRBD1	CASSDRDSDYEQYF	TGTGCCAGCAGTGACCGGGACAGTGACTACGAGCAGTACTTC
.	TRBV4-1	TRBJ2-7	TRBD1	CASSSRDRLPYEQYF	TGCGCCAGCAGCTCGCGGGACAGGCTCCCCTACGAGCAGTACTTC
.	TRBV5-1	TRBJ2-2	TRBD2	CASSSGLAGVLANTGELFF	TGCGCCAGCAGCTCAGGACTAGCGGGGGTCCTCGCGAACACCGGGGAGCTGTTTTTT
.	TRBV12-3/TRBV12-4	TRBJ2-3	.	CASSFGNTDTQYF	TGTGCCAGCAGTTTCGGGAACACAGATACGCAGTATTTT
.	TRBV19	TRBJ2-2	TRBD1	CASSIFGQGFPNTGELFF	TGTGCCAGTAGCATTTTCGGACAGGGTTTCCCAAACACCGGGGAGCTGTTTTTT
.	TRBV11-3	TRBJ1-1	.	CASSFGGQNTEAFF	TGTGCCAGCAGCTTTGGTGGGCAGAACACTGAAGCTTTCTTT
once	TRBV19	TRBJ1-6	.	CASSGTLISYNSPLHF	TGTGCCAGTTCCGGGACACTAATCTCCTATAATTCACCCCTCCACTTT
.	TRBV5-1	TRBJ1-6	.	CASSLASGNSPLHF	TGCGCCAGCAGCTTGGCCTCGGGGAATTCACCCCTCCACTTT
once	TRBV7-2	TRBJ1-4	.	CASSLAVSQGWTNEKLFF	TGTGCCAGCAGCTTAGCCGTATCGCAGGGATGGACTAATGAAAAACTGTTTTTT
few	TRBV18	TRBJ1-5	TRBD1	CASRRDRNQPQHF	TGTGCCAGCCGACGGGACAGGAATCAGCCCCAGCATTTT
.	TRBV7-9	TRBJ1-4	.	CASSSLAREKLFF	TGTGCCAGCAGCTCCCTAGCGCGGGAAAAACTGTTTTTT